The 6 T cell receptor beta chains below were found in one sample sequenced in a study of blood T cell repertoires in COVID-19. Sequencing was performed with immunoSEQ multiplex PCR; in TCRdb, only in-frame clones are kept and a portion is missing. The data show about 130,000 clones, around 87% seen once. The sequenced sample was peripheral blood. All receptors come from a woman between 55 and 75 years old with acute or convalescent COVID-19.

The chain uses TRBV27 and TRBJ2-5; 13 bases map to TRBD2. Per germline, CDR1 MNHEY and CDR2 SMNVEV (reference sequence). The CDR3 contains 17 residues. J was trimmed by 2 bases and V by 2 bases; bases with no gene match: 5. In DNA form, the CDR3 reads TGTGCCAGCAGTTTAGGGGGACTAGCGGGGCTACAAGAGACCCAGTACTTC. Translating gives CASSLGGLAGLQETQYF.

This chain uses TRBV7-9 with TRBJ2-2; TRBD2 is a possible D gene (5 bases). Germline V gene sequence: CDR1 SEHNR, CDR2 FQNEAQ (reference sequence). V gave up 7 bases and J gave up 6 bases, with 12 bases separating them. This CDR3 spans 13 amino acids. The CDR3 reads CASTRPGAGELFF. In DNA form, the CDR3 reads TGTGCCAGCACCCGACCCGGGGCCGGGGAGCTGTTTTTT.

The V and J genes are TRBV7-3 and TRBJ2-2; the D gene is possibly TRBD1 (6 bases). V dropped 5 bases and J dropped 3 bases, with 19 bases sitting between them. The length of the CDR3 is 17 residues. Germline assignment: CDR1 SGHTA and CDR2 FQGTGA. CDR3 in DNA: TGTGCCAGCAGCCCAGACAGGAACGTACGTGACACCGGGGAGCTGTTTTTT. Encoded protein: CASSPDRNVRDTGELFF.

This clone turned up a few times. The chain recombines TRBV28 with TRBJ1-1; D gene unclear. The CDR3 has 11 residues. With 6 bases removed from V and 4 bases from J, the gap between germline ends came to 6 bases. Per germline, CDR1 MDHEN and CDR2 SYDVKM. CDR3 loop: CASRSITEAFF. CDR3 sequence (DNA): TGTGCCAGCAGATCAATCACTGAAGCTTTCTTT. Supplemented by reference TRBV28 and TRBJ1-1, the full variable domain reads DVKVTQSSRYLVKRTGEKVFLECVQDMDHENMFWYRQDPGLGLRLIYFSYDVKMKEKGDIPEGYSVSREKKERFSLILESASTNQTSMYLCASRSITEAFFGQGTRLTVV.

This clone was seen more than once but under ten times. This sequence joins TRBV6-5 and TRBJ1-1; D possibly corresponds to TRBD1 (6 bases). The CDR3 covers 14 residues. Germline V lookup: CDR1 MNHEY, CDR2 SVGAGI. V gave up 7 bases and J gave up 3 bases, with 15 bases separating them. The CDR3 loop is CASKASGQYTEAFF. CDR3 coding DNA: TGTGCCAGCAAGGCCTCCGGACAGTACACTGAAGCTTTCTTT.

This clone was found once. The V call is TRBV7-3, the J call TRBJ1-1; 7 nucleotides align to TRBD1. Germline V gene lookup returns CDR1 SGHTA and CDR2 FQGTGA. The CDR3 has 16 amino acids. J was trimmed by 0 bases and V by 4 bases; bases with no gene match: 8. Here the CDR3 DNA reads TGTGCCAGCAGCTCATCCCCGGGACAGATGAACACTGAAGCTTTCTTT. This translates into CASSSSPGQMNTEAFF. The full variable domain, its missing parts supplied by reference TRBV7-3 and TRBJ1-1, is GAGVSQTPSNKVTEKGKYVELRCDPISGHTALYWYRQSLGQGPEFLIYFQGTGAADDSGLPNDRFFAVRPEGSVSTLKIQRTERGDSAVYLCASSSSPGQMNTEAFFGQGTRLTVV.